This is a list of T cell receptor beta chains from one sample in a study of blood T cell repertoires in COVID-19. The protocol was immunoSEQ multiplex PCR, while the TCRdb copy is restricted to in-frame clones and leaves out a portion. This sample yields 80,000 to 130,000 clones, of which 80% to 95% are seen a single time; around 5.7% belongs to the top ten. Sequencing was carried out using peripheral blood. These receptors were collected from a man aged 65 to 85 with acute or convalescent COVID-19. Both conserved end residues are trimmed from each CDR3.

v_gene: TRBV5-8
j_gene: TRBJ2-7
CDR3aa: ASSLGQGFHEQY

v_gene: TRBV6-5
j_gene: TRBJ1-1
CDR3aa: ASRVPGQGGEAF

v_gene: TRBV7-9
j_gene: TRBJ2-7
CDR3aa: ASSPRLDGDGTVLFEQY

v_gene: TRBV19
j_gene: TRBJ2-3
CDR3aa: ASSMTRGGWDTQY

v_gene: TRBV28
j_gene: TRBJ1-1
CDR3aa: ASSSGTFTEAF

v_gene: TRBV2
j_gene: TRBJ2-1
CDR3aa: ASSEGRFYNEQF

v_gene: TRBV5-1
j_gene: TRBJ2-5
CDR3aa: ASSLAVETQY

v_gene: TRBV3-1/TRBV3-2
j_gene: TRBJ1-1
CDR3aa: ASSPGTVNTEAF

v_gene: TRBV11-3
j_gene: TRBJ2-5
CDR3aa: ASSSGGGARVVQETQY

v_gene: TRBV5-1
j_gene: TRBJ2-1
CDR3aa: ASSPGPTYNEQF

v_gene: TRBV11-2
j_gene: TRBJ1-1
CDR3aa: ASSLGPLQAF

v_gene: TRBV4-2
j_gene: TRBJ2-1
CDR3aa: ASSHQEQRGSSYNEQF

v_gene: TRBV19
j_gene: TRBJ2-3
CDR3aa: ASSIDLGAAADTQY

v_gene: TRBV7-9
j_gene: TRBJ1-5
CDR3aa: ASSPPPTGSNQPQH

v_gene: TRBV27
j_gene: TRBJ1-5
CDR3aa: ASSLGGQGQNQPQH

v_gene: TRBV6-5
j_gene: TRBJ1-5
CDR3aa: ASSYSRAGNQPQH

v_gene: TRBV20-1
j_gene: TRBJ1-1
CDR3aa: SASPRRPNTEAF

v_gene: TRBV19
j_gene: TRBJ2-7
CDR3aa: ASSFSGTYEQY

v_gene: TRBV28
j_gene: TRBJ1-2
CDR3aa: ASRYNYGYT

v_gene: TRBV28
j_gene: TRBJ2-7
CDR3aa: ASSSLSGSSYEQY

v_gene: TRBV5-1
j_gene: TRBJ2-1
CDR3aa: ASSLARGSYNEQF

v_gene: TRBV21-1
j_gene: TRBJ1-1
CDR3aa: ASIDRESTEAF

v_gene: TRBV7-9
j_gene: TRBJ2-5
CDR3aa: ASSVSGTRETQY

v_gene: TRBV6-5
j_gene: TRBJ1-6
CDR3aa: ASRDSNSPLH

v_gene: TRBV6-2/TRBV6-3
j_gene: TRBJ1-1
CDR3aa: ASSYGTDRPGNTEAF

v_gene: TRBV3-1/TRBV3-2
j_gene: TRBJ1-3
CDR3aa: ASSQVQHSGNTIY

v_gene: TRBV5-1
j_gene: TRBJ2-7
CDR3aa: ASSATTYEQY

v_gene: TRBV5-1
j_gene: TRBJ2-7
CDR3aa: ASSATTGYEQY

v_gene: TRBV27
j_gene: TRBJ1-5
CDR3aa: ASTGQGGQPQH

v_gene: TRBV30
j_gene: TRBJ1-6
CDR3aa: AWSWNGNSPLH

v_gene: TRBV11-1
j_gene: TRBJ2-7
CDR3aa: ASSLAGGIGEQY

v_gene: TRBV2
j_gene: TRBJ2-7
CDR3aa: ARSRGVTYEQY

v_gene: TRBV5-1
j_gene: TRBJ1-6
CDR3aa: ASSSGQLSYNSPLH

v_gene: TRBV27
j_gene: TRBJ1-1
CDR3aa: ASWRYTEAF

v_gene: TRBV19
j_gene: TRBJ1-2
CDR3aa: ASSIDREGSNYGYT

v_gene: TRBV19
j_gene: TRBJ2-3
CDR3aa: ASSIATGPDTQY

v_gene: TRBV7-9
j_gene: TRBJ1-1
CDR3aa: ASSLVSGGTEAF

v_gene: TRBV28
j_gene: TRBJ2-7
CDR3aa: ASTLGGLSYEQY

v_gene: TRBV10-3
j_gene: TRBJ1-4
CDR3aa: AIGGQGDEKLF

v_gene: TRBV7-2
j_gene: TRBJ1-6
CDR3aa: ASSPGQISSPLH